A selection of T cell receptor beta chains follows, all from one sample in a study of radiation and T cells in renal cell carcinoma. The method was immunoSEQ multiplex PCR; TCRdb's version includes in-frame clones alone and lacks a portion of them. Here the sample spans tens of thousands of clones, 70% to 85% being singletons. Specimen: blood, collected from a patient whose treatment included radiotherapy and nephrectomy. The receptors stem from a man between 60 and 70 years old with renal cell carcinoma. The CDR3 runs from the conserved cysteine through the conserved F or W. The order of the fields is D gene, clone size, J gene, V gene, CDR3 protein, CDR3 DNA. The D gene is left open where the match is weak. Not all rows give a size; the values are once, few, many and, for expanded clones, a class.

D: NA
size: NA
J: TRBJ1-4
V: TRBV4-2
CDR3: CASSSGTLNEKLFF
DNA: TGTGCCAGCAGCTCCGGGACGCTTAATGAAAAACTGTTTTTT

D: NA
size: NA
J: TRBJ2-5
V: TRBV27
CDR3: CASSQTLDSIQETQYF
DNA: TGTGCCAGCAGCCAAACCCTGGACAGTATTCAAGAGACCCAGTACTTC

D: TRBD2
size: NA
J: TRBJ2-2
V: TRBV7-9
CDR3: CASSRRAGGPTGELFF
DNA: TGTGCCAGCAGCCGACGGGCGGGAGGGCCAACCGGGGAGCTGTTTTTT

D: NA
size: NA
J: TRBJ2-3
V: TRBV7-2
CDR3: CASSSDIPGTDTQYF
DNA: TGTGCCAGCAGCTCGGACATTCCCGGCACAGATACGCAGTATTTT

D: TRBD2
size: NA
J: TRBJ2-5
V: TRBV27
CDR3: CASSSILAGEGLETQYF
DNA: TGTGCCAGCAGTTCCATACTAGCGGGAGAAGGGTTGGAGACCCAGTACTTC

D: NA
size: NA
J: TRBJ1-4
V: TRBV4-1
CDR3: CASSPLGGGREKLFF
DNA: TGCGCCAGCAGCCCTTTAGGCGGGGGGCGGGAAAAACTGTTTTTT

D: NA
size: NA
J: TRBJ1-4
V: TRBV30
CDR3: CAWSVRLKLFF
DNA: TGTGCCTGGAGTGTAAGGCTAAAACTGTTTTTT

D: NA
size: NA
J: TRBJ2-1
V: TRBV11-2
CDR3: CASSLDHLEAGEWNEQFF
DNA: TGTGCCAGCAGCTTAGATCACCTTGAGGCAGGGGAGTGGAATGAGCAGTTCTTC

D: NA
size: once
J: TRBJ1-1
V: TRBV9
CDR3: CASSSALGGAEAFF
DNA: TGTGCCAGCAGCTCAGCGTTGGGTGGGGCTGAAGCTTTCTTT

D: NA
size: NA
J: TRBJ2-2
V: TRBV7-3
CDR3: CASSSRGAPSTGELFF
DNA: TGTGCCAGCAGCTCGAGGGGGGCGCCGAGCACCGGGGAGCTGTTTTTT

D: NA
size: NA
J: TRBJ2-2
V: TRBV5-1
CDR3: CASNPVAGFTGELFF
DNA: TGCGCCAGCAACCCGGTGGCAGGGTTCACCGGGGAGCTGTTTTTT

D: NA
size: NA
J: TRBJ1-5
V: TRBV5-1
CDR3: CASSLEGDYNQPQHF
DNA: TGCGCCAGCAGCTTGGAAGGGGACTATAATCAGCCCCAGCATTTT

D: NA
size: NA
J: TRBJ2-2
V: TRBV11-3
CDR3: CASSRGGTNTGELFF
DNA: TGTGCCAGCAGCCGGGGCGGAACGAACACCGGGGAGCTGTTTTTT

D: TRBD2
size: NA
J: TRBJ2-6
V: TRBV19
CDR3: CASSGTSGGGANVLTF
DNA: TGTGCCAGTAGCGGGACTAGCGGAGGTGGGGCCAACGTCCTGACTTTC

D: NA
size: few
J: TRBJ2-3
V: TRBV7-8
CDR3: CASSLISSTDTQYF
DNA: TGTGCCAGCAGCTTAATTAGTAGCACAGATACGCAGTATTTT

D: NA
size: NA
J: TRBJ2-1
V: TRBV20-1
CDR3: CSARDINEQFF
DNA: TGCAGTGCTAGAGATATCAATGAGCAGTTCTTC

D: TRBD1
size: NA
J: TRBJ1-2
V: TRBV5-4
CDR3: CASSQGGSRYGYTF
DNA: TGCGCCAGCAGCCAGGGGGGAAGTCGCTATGGCTACACCTTC

D: NA
size: NA
J: TRBJ1-3
V: TRBV16
CDR3: CASSFGQPSGNTIYF
DNA: TGTGCCAGCAGCTTTGGACAGCCTTCTGGAAACACCATATATTTT

D: TRBD2
size: NA
J: TRBJ2-4
V: TRBV2
CDR3: CASSEERRAGVGDIQYF
DNA: TGTGCCAGCAGTGAAGAAAGAAGGGCGGGGGTCGGGGACATTCAGTACTTC

D: TRBD2
size: NA
J: TRBJ2-3
V: TRBV11-2
CDR3: CASSLSAGGNTQYF
DNA: TGTGCCAGCAGCTTATCTGCGGGAGGGAATACGCAGTATTTT

D: TRBD1
size: NA
J: TRBJ2-1
V: TRBV14
CDR3: CASSQRTGGSYNEQFF
DNA: TGTGCCAGCAGCCAGAGGACAGGGGGCTCCTACAATGAGCAGTTCTTC

D: TRBD2
size: once
J: TRBJ2-1
V: TRBV13
CDR3: CASSLAGTSGSEFF
DNA: TGTGCCAGCAGCTTAGCCGGGACTAGCGGCTCGGAGTTCTTC

D: TRBD2
size: NA
J: TRBJ2-7
V: TRBV5-1
CDR3: CASSLEGGRYEQYF
DNA: TGCGCCAGCAGCTTGGAGGGAGGGCGGTACGAGCAGTACTTC

D: NA
size: NA
J: TRBJ1-1
V: TRBV4-3
CDR3: CASSQEGFETEAFF
DNA: TGCGCCAGCAGCCAAGAAGGATTCGAGACTGAAGCTTTCTTT

D: NA
size: few
J: TRBJ2-2
V: TRBV10-2
CDR3: CASSITNTGELFF
DNA: TGCGCCAGCAGTATTACGAACACCGGGGAGCTGTTTTTT

D: TRBD1
size: NA
J: TRBJ2-1
V: TRBV19
CDR3: CASSLNRGDEQFF
DNA: TGTGCCAGTAGCCTCAACAGGGGCGATGAGCAGTTCTTC

D: TRBD2
size: NA
J: TRBJ2-1
V: TRBV28
CDR3: CASTLSSGRVIGNEQFF
DNA: TGTGCCAGCACCCTGTCCAGCGGGAGGGTTATCGGAAATGAGCAGTTCTTC

D: TRBD2
size: NA
J: TRBJ2-2
V: TRBV6-5
CDR3: CASSYRLAGGAGELFF
DNA: TGTGCCAGCAGTTACAGGCTAGCGGGAGGGGCCGGGGAGCTGTTTTTT

D: NA
size: NA
J: TRBJ2-5
V: TRBV4-1
CDR3: CASSGDGRETQYF
DNA: TGCGCCAGCAGCGGGGATGGGAGGGAGACCCAGTACTTC

D: NA
size: NA
J: TRBJ2-2
V: TRBV6-1
CDR3: CASRGEFFAGELFF
DNA: TGTGCCAGCAGGGGGGAATTCTTTGCCGGGGAGCTGTTTTTT

D: TRBD2
size: NA
J: TRBJ2-3
V: TRBV5-1
CDR3: CARGGLNTDTQYF
DNA: TGCGCCAGGGGGGGACTAAACACAGATACGCAGTATTTT

D: TRBD2
size: NA
J: TRBJ2-1
V: TRBV28
CDR3: CASSAVSGRGEFF
DNA: TGTGCCAGCAGTGCTGTGAGCGGGAGGGGAGAGTTCTTC

D: NA
size: NA
J: TRBJ2-3
V: TRBV2
CDR3: CASSRILNTDTQYF
DNA: TGTGCCAGCAGCCGAATACTCAACACAGATACGCAGTATTTT

D: NA
size: few
J: TRBJ2-3
V: TRBV27
CDR3: CASSLGGGTDTQYF
DNA: TGTGCCAGCAGTTTAGGCGGAGGCACAGATACGCAGTATTTT

D: NA
size: NA
J: TRBJ2-1
V: TRBV11-3
CDR3: CASSFGGARNEQFF
DNA: TGTGCCAGCAGCTTTGGGGGGGCGCGGAATGAGCAGTTCTTC

D: TRBD2
size: NA
J: TRBJ2-1
V: TRBV29-1
CDR3: CSVERLAANNEQFF
DNA: TGCAGCGTTGAAAGACTAGCGGCTAACAATGAGCAGTTCTTC

D: NA
size: NA
J: TRBJ1-2
V: TRBV25-1
CDR3: CASSESLGAGGYGYTF
DNA: TGTGCCAGCAGTGAATCGCTAGGGGCAGGAGGGTATGGCTACACCTTC

D: NA
size: NA
J: TRBJ2-2
V: TRBV11-2
CDR3: CASSLARRNEHRGAVF
DNA: TGTGCCAGCAGCTTAGCCCGACGGAACGAACACCGGGGAGCTGTTTTT

D: TRBD2
size: NA
J: TRBJ2-3
V: TRBV10-3
CDR3: CAISESLGGTRSTDTQYF
DNA: TGTGCCATCAGTGAATCCCTCGGTGGGACTAGAAGCACAGATACGCAGTATTTT